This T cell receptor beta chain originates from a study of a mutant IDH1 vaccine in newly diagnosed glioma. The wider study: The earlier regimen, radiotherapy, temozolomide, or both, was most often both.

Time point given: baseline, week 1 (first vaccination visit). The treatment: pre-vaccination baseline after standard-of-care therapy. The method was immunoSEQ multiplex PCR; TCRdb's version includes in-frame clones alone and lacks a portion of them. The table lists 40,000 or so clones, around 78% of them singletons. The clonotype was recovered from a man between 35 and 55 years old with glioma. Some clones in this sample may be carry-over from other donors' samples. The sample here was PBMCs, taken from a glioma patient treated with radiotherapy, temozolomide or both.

As DNA, the CDR3 is TGCGCCAGCAGCCCCCTTGGGGGGCGGACTGAAGCTTTCTTT. Amino acids: CASSPLGGRTEAFF. The rearrangement uses TRBV5-1 and TRBJ1-1, with a weak D call TRBD1 (6 bases). The ends were cut back, 4 bases at V and 5 bases at J, with 15 bases in the middle. This CDR3 has 14 amino acids. Per germline, CDR1 SGHRS and CDR2 YFSETQ.